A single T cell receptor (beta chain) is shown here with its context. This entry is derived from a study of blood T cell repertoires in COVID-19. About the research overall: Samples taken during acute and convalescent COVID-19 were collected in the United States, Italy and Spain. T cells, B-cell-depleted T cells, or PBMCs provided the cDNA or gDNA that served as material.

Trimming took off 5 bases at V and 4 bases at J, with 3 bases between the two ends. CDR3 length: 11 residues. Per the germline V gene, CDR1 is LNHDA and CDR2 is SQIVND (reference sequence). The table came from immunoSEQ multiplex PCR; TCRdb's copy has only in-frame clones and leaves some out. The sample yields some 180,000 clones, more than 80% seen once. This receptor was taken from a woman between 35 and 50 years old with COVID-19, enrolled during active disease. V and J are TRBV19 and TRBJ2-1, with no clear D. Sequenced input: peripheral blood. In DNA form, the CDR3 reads TGTGCCAGTAGTCTTTACAATGAGCAGTTCTTC. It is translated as CASSLYNEQFF. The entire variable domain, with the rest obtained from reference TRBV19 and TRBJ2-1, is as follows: DGGITQSPKYLFRKEGQNVTLSCEQNLNHDAMYWYRQDPGQGLRLIYYSQIVNDFQKGDIAEGYSVSREKKESFPLTVTSAQKNPTAFYLCASSLYNEQFFGPGTRLTVL.